The 30 T cell receptor beta chains given below trace back to one sample, sequenced in a study of early T cells in non-severe SARS-CoV-2 infection. MiXCR, run by TCRdb on the 5' RACE reads, gives a single entry per CDR3 protein. The sample lists more than 65,000 distinct CDR3 sequences, roughly an eighth occurring once. The sequenced material came from whole blood. All receptors derive from an adult who was a healthcare worker with PCR-confirmed SARS-CoV-2 infection or an uninfected control (not recorded which).

This clonotype was observed at least ten times. The chain combines TRBV28 with TRBJ2-3; D unclear. This CDR3 is 16 amino acids long. Trimming left V 4 bases short and J 1 base short, with 15 bases between. CDR1 and CDR2 from the germline V gene are MDHEN and SYDVKM. CDR3 protein: CASSSRLKTGTDTQYF. The CDR3, as DNA: TGTGCCAGCAGTTCCCGTTTAAAGACGGGCACAGATACGCAGTATTTT.

This clonotype was seen ten or more times. This sequence joins TRBV6-1 and TRBJ1-4, with D tentatively TRBD1 (5 bases). This CDR3 spans 13 amino acids. In germline, CDR1 is MNHNS, CDR2 SASEGT. Between the trimmed V and J ends, which lost 4 bases and 10 bases, there was a span of 13 bases. This CDR3 is CASSGGSGGKLFF. CDR3 nucleotides: TGTGCCAGCAGTGGCGGATCCGGGGGAAAACTGTTTTTT.

There are many counts of this clonotype. One base away lies a much larger clone, so this may be a sequencing read error. The chain has TRBV28 and TRBJ2-7; a possible D gene is TRBD2 (5 bases). The CDR3 length is 14 residues. Trimming stripped 3 bases from V and 0 bases from J, with 9 bases between. In germline, CDR1 is MDHEN, CDR2 SYDVKM. CDR3 region: CASSFGGYSYEQYF. The CDR3 DNA sequence: TGTGCCAGCAGTTTCGGCGGGTACTCCTACGAGCAGTACTTC.

The rearrangement uses TRBV29-1 and TRBJ1-1; no definite D call. V lost 5 bases and J lost 1, with 5 bases in between. CDR3 length equals 11 residues. Germline CDR1 and CDR2: SQVTM and ANQGSEA. The CDR3 coding sequence is TGCAGCGTTAAGAAGAACACTGAAGCTTTCTTT. Translation gives CSVKKNTEAFF.

This clonotype was seen more than once but under ten times. The rearrangement links TRBV29-1 to TRBJ2-2, with TRBD1 identical over 8 bases. From germline, CDR1 is SQVTM and CDR2 ANQGSEA. This CDR3 contains 12 residues. With 6 bases clipped from V and 3 bases from J, the junction kept 0 bases outside the gene matches. CDR3 loop: CSVTGDTGELFF. CDR3 DNA sequence: TGCAGCGTGACAGGGGACACCGGGGAGCTGTTTTTT.

The table lists this clonotype with many counts. V gene TRBV27 combines with J gene TRBJ2-3, with TRBD1 identical over 7 bases. After removal of 6 bases from V and 0 bases from J, the junction contained 6 bases not matched to a gene. This CDR3 has 15 amino acids. Germline values: CDR1 MNHEY, CDR2 SMNVEV (reference sequence). The CDR3 spells CASSPGQSSTDTQYF. In DNA form, the CDR3 reads TGTGCCAGCAGCCCGGGACAGTCTAGCACAGATACGCAGTATTTT.

There are many counts of this clonotype. The chain couples TRBV6-2 or TRBV6-3 to TRBJ2-2, with 7 positions matching TRBD2. The CDR3 contains 15 residues. V lost 6 bases and J lost 4; bases outside the gene matches: 8. The V gene's germline CDR1 is MNHEY and CDR2 SVGEGT. The CDR3 nucleotides read TGTGCCAGCAGCTCGGGGGGATCGGGCACCGGGGAGCTGTTTTTT. Its protein product is CASSSGGSGTGELFF.

Many counts were recorded for this clonotype. The V call is TRBV5-1, the J call TRBJ2-1; unclear D gene. Germline CDR1 is SGHRS and CDR2 is YFSETQ. The CDR3 extends over 14 amino acids. With 0 bases removed from V and 8 bases from J, the gap between germline ends came to 12 bases. CDR3 protein: CASSLAGGLDEQFF. The CDR3 DNA reads TGCGCCAGCAGCTTGGCGGGTGGCTTGGATGAGCAGTTCTTC. Based on the CDR3 plus reference TRBV5-1 and TRBJ2-1, the full variable domain is KAGVTQTPRYLIKTRGQQVTLSCSPISGHRSVSWYQQTPGQGLQFLFEYFSETQRNKGNFPGRFSGRQFSNSRSEMNVSTLELGDSALYLCASSLAGGLDEQFFGPGTRLTVL.

In this sample, this clonotype turned up many times. V and J are TRBV6-2 or TRBV6-3 and TRBJ2-3; D is ambiguous. Germline assignment: CDR1 MNHEY and CDR2 SVGEGT. The length of the CDR3 is 13 residues. Trimming left V 2 bases short and J 4 bases short, with 7 bases between. DNA for the CDR3: TGTGCCAGCAGTTACGGCGCGGCAGATACGCAGTATTTT. Protein: CASSYGAADTQYF.

This clonotype has a count of ten or more. The V call is TRBV2, the J call TRBJ2-3, with 8 bases lining up with TRBD2. Germline-derived CDR1 and CDR2 are SNHLY and FYNNEI. This CDR3 is 17 amino acids long. Trimming took 7 bases from V and 0 from J; bases not matched to a gene: 12. The CDR3 loop reads CASIGLAERTSTDTQYF. For the CDR3, the DNA is TGTGCCAGCATAGGACTAGCTGAACGTACTAGCACAGATACGCAGTATTTT. The full variable domain, rest sourced from reference TRBV2 and TRBJ2-3, is EPEVTQTPSHQVTQMGQEVILRCVPISNHLYFYWYRQILGQKVEFLVSFYNNEISEKSEIFDDQFSVERPDGSNFTLKIRSTKLEDSAMYFCASIGLAERTSTDTQYFGPGTRLTVL.

The CDR3 spells CSALGQAPSSGNTIYF. CDR3 DNA: TGCAGCGCCCTGGGACAGGCACCAAGCTCTGGAAACACCATATATTTT. V is TRBV29-1 and J is TRBJ1-3; 8 nucleotides match TRBD1. CDR1 is SQVTM and CDR2 is ANQGSEA in the germline V gene. CDR3 size: 16 residues. J was trimmed by 0 bases and V by 7 bases; bases with no gene match: 11.

This clonotype was seen many times. This chain joins TRBV24-1 and TRBJ2-1, with 7 bases matching TRBD1. The CDR3 contains 16 residues. V trimming: 3 bases; J trimming: 4 bases; junction bases outside the gene matches: 8. The V gene's germline CDR1 is KGHDR and CDR2 SFDVKD. The CDR3 DNA reads as TGTGCCACCAGTGATCTCGAGGGGGCGCGGTACAATGAGCAGTTCTTC. It is translated as CATSDLEGARYNEQFF.

This clonotype showed up just a few times. This rearrangement joins TRBV11-2 to TRBJ2-7; D not certain. The CDR3 sequence is 13 residues long. The ends were cut back, 8 bases at V and 4 bases at J, with 15 bases in the middle. Germline-derived CDR1 and CDR2 are SGHAT and FQNNGV. CDR3 region: CASAPPSPYEQYF. The CDR3 nucleotides read TGTGCCAGCGCCCCTCCGAGCCCTTACGAGCAGTACTTC.

At least ten counts were recorded for this clonotype. The J gene is TRBJ2-1, the V gene TRBV7-9; D uncertain. Germline V gives CDR1 SEHNR, CDR2 FQNEAQ (reference sequence). V was trimmed by 5 bases and J by 9 bases, leaving 14 bases between them. The length of the CDR3 is 13 residues. The CDR3 loop is CASSPRVAREQFF. The CDR3 coding sequence is TGTGCCAGCAGCCCGAGAGTGGCGCGTGAGCAGTTCTTC. The full variable domain, its missing parts supplied by reference TRBV7-9 and TRBJ2-1, is DTGVSQNPRHKITKRGQNVTFRCDPISEHNRLYWYRQTLGQGPEFLTYFQNEAQLEKSRLLSDRFSAERPKGSFSTLEIQRTEQGDSAMYLCASSPRVAREQFFGPGTRLTVL.

This clonotype was observed a handful of times. The chain carries TRBV29-1 and TRBJ1-2, with 11 bases that match TRBD1. V was pared by 3 bases and J by 2 bases, with 2 bases of the junction left unmatched. Germline CDR1 reads SQVTM; CDR2 reads ANQGSEA. The CDR3 covers 14 residues. CDR3 DNA sequence: TGCAGCGTTGAGCGGACAGGGGGCAACTATGGCTACACCTTC. Translation gives CSVERTGGNYGYTF.

This rearrangement joins TRBV7-9 to TRBJ1-2; D ambiguous. V shed 3 bases and J shed 3 bases, with 14 bases lying between them. Germline CDR1 and CDR2: SEHNR and FQNEAQ (reference sequence). The CDR3 has 15 residues. The CDR3, as DNA: TGTGCCAGCAGCTTGGAGGGTTCCCCCTACTATGGCTACACCTTC. Its translation: CASSLEGSPYYGYTF.

In this sample, this clonotype turned up many times. The V gene is TRBV20-1, the J gene TRBJ1-1; TRBD1 is a possible D gene (5 bases). Trimming shortened V by 0 bases and J by 8 bases, and 13 bases separated the two germline ends. The V gene's germline CDR1 is DFQATT and CDR2 SNEGSKA (reference sequence). The CDR3 is 13 residues long. This chain's CDR3 is CSARDSTGFEAFF. Here the CDR3 DNA reads TGCAGTGCTAGAGATTCTACAGGTTTCGAAGCTTTCTTT.

This clonotype was seen many times. V gene TRBV4-3 combines with J gene TRBJ1-1; D is unclear. Per germline, CDR1 LGHNA and CDR2 YSLEER. The CDR3 loop spans 16 amino acids. Trimming pared 0 bases from V and 5 bases from J, leaving 16 bases between. CDR3 DNA sequence: TGCGCCAGCAGCCAAGATATTTACACCTTAGGAACTGAAGCTTTCTTT. Encoded protein: CASSQDIYTLGTEAFF.

The sample holds many counts of this clonotype. V is TRBV5-6 and J is TRBJ2-1, with a tentative D call TRBD2 (5 bases). V was shortened by 0 bases and J by 7 bases, with 14 bases between the two germline ends. Germline V gene data show CDR1 as SGHDT and CDR2 as YYEEEE. The CDR3 contains 15 residues. The CDR3 reads CASSLGASPRNEQFF. DNA of the CDR3: TGTGCCAGCAGCTTGGGCGCTAGCCCCAGGAATGAGCAGTTCTTC.

This clonotype was picked up many times. CDR3 region: CASRGAGGVTNYGYTF. Here the CDR3 DNA reads TGCGCCAGCAGGGGGGCAGGGGGCGTCACGAACTATGGCTACACCTTC. The genes are TRBV10-2 and TRBJ1-2; TRBD1 aligns across 8 bases. This CDR3 has 16 amino acids. Germline values: CDR1 WSHSY, CDR2 SAAADI. The V segment lost 6 bases and the J segment 2 bases; nucleotides outside the gene matches: 11.

This clonotype was observed many times. The CDR3 bases are TGTGCCAGCAGTTCCCACCTGACAGGGGGCGACGAGCAGTACTTC. This sequence encodes CASSSHLTGGDEQYF. V gene TRBV28 combines with J gene TRBJ2-7, with TRBD1 identical over 10 bases. The CDR3 covers 15 residues. V was pared by 4 bases and J by 5 bases, with 8 bases of the junction left unmatched. In germline, CDR1 is MDHEN, CDR2 SYDVKM.

This clonotype showed up many times. This chain uses TRBV11-2 with TRBJ2-1; unclear D gene. From germline, CDR1 is SGHAT and CDR2 FQNNGV. V was clipped by 1 base and J by 6 bases, with 7 bases between them. The CDR3 runs 13 residues. As DNA, the CDR3 is TGTGCCAGCAGCTTAGGGGCAGCCAATGAGCAGTTCTTC. Protein product: CASSLGAANEQFF.

This clonotype was recorded at least ten times. V gene TRBV6-2 or TRBV6-3 combines with J gene TRBJ1-2, with TRBD1 as a possible D gene (6 bases). The CDR3 extends over 13 amino acids. V shed 5 bases and J shed 4 bases, with 11 bases lying between them. Looked up from germline, CDR1 is MNHEY and CDR2 is SVGEGT. The CDR3 DNA sequence: TGTGCCAGCAGTGCGGACAGAAGCTATGGCTACACCTTC. This gives the protein CASSADRSYGYTF.

This clonotype was recorded many times. The J gene is TRBJ2-5, the V gene TRBV6-6; no firm D call. Germline values: CDR1 MNHNY, CDR2 SVGAGI (reference sequence). Trimming removed 2 bases from V and 11 bases from J, with 21 bases in between. The CDR3 is made up of 15 amino acids. The CDR3 is CASSYPRQAPSEQYF. The CDR3, as DNA: TGTGCCAGCAGTTACCCCCGGCAGGCCCCGTCCGAACAGTACTTC.

As to this clonotype: This sequence may be a read error, since a much larger clone differs from it by one base. J is TRBJ2-7 and V is TRBV5-1; D unresolved. Germline CDR1 is SGHRS and CDR2 is YFSETQ. There are 13 residues in the CDR3. V lost 0 bases, J lost 7 bases, and 11 bases lay in between. CDR3 DNA: TGCGCCAGCAGCTTGGTCCTCGATTGGGAGCAGTACTTC. Its translation is CASSLVLDWEQYF.

This clonotype was picked up many times. This chain links TRBV6-4 with TRBJ2-4, with 7 bases matching TRBD2. The CDR3 has 13 amino acids. Germline CDR1 reads MRHNA; CDR2 reads SNTAGT. Trimming took 6 bases from V and 8 from J; bases not matched to a gene: 7. The CDR3 spells CASSVTSTDIQYF. The CDR3 nucleotides read TGTGCCAGCAGCGTGACTAGCACGGACATTCAGTACTTC.

Only one count was recorded for this clonotype. The chain combines TRBV4-3 with TRBJ2-7; tentatively, D is TRBD2 (6 bases). CDR1 LGHNA and CDR2 YSLEER come from the germline V gene. V was trimmed by 1 base and J by 5 bases, leaving 9 bases between them. The CDR3 runs 13 residues. DNA of the CDR3: TGCGCCAGCAGCCAAGTTTGGGGGGACGAGCAGTACTTC. Encoded protein: CASSQVWGDEQYF.

This clonotype came up many times. The rearrangement joins TRBV29-1 to TRBJ2-3, with 8 bases lining up with TRBD2. CDR1 and CDR2 (germline): SQVTM, ANQGSEA. The CDR3 is 15 amino acids. Trimming cost V 4 bases and J 5 bases; bases outside gene matches: 11. This chain's CDR3 is CSVVVTGGPGDTQYF. In DNA form, the CDR3 reads TGCAGCGTTGTGGTTACGGGAGGGCCGGGAGATACGCAGTATTTT.

This clonotype was seen many times. J is TRBJ1-2 and V is TRBV6-5; TRBD1 is a possible D gene (6 bases). The CDR3 extends over 12 amino acids. CDR1 is MNHEY and CDR2 is SVGAGI in the germline V gene. Trimming stripped 7 bases from V and 7 bases from J, with 13 bases between. CDR3 in amino acids: CASTTGSGGYTF. In DNA form, the CDR3 reads TGTGCCAGCACCACAGGGTCAGGTGGCTACACCTTC.

This clonotype was recorded many times. V and J are TRBV7-9 and TRBJ2-2, with 7 bases matching TRBD2. V was pared by 5 bases and J by 5 bases, with 8 bases of the junction left unmatched. The CDR3 has 15 amino acids. Germline V gives CDR1 SEHNR, CDR2 FQNEAQ (reference sequence). In DNA, the CDR3 is TGTGCCAGCAGCATGAGGGACTATCAGACCGGGGAGCTGTTTTTT. Its protein product is CASSMRDYQTGELFF.